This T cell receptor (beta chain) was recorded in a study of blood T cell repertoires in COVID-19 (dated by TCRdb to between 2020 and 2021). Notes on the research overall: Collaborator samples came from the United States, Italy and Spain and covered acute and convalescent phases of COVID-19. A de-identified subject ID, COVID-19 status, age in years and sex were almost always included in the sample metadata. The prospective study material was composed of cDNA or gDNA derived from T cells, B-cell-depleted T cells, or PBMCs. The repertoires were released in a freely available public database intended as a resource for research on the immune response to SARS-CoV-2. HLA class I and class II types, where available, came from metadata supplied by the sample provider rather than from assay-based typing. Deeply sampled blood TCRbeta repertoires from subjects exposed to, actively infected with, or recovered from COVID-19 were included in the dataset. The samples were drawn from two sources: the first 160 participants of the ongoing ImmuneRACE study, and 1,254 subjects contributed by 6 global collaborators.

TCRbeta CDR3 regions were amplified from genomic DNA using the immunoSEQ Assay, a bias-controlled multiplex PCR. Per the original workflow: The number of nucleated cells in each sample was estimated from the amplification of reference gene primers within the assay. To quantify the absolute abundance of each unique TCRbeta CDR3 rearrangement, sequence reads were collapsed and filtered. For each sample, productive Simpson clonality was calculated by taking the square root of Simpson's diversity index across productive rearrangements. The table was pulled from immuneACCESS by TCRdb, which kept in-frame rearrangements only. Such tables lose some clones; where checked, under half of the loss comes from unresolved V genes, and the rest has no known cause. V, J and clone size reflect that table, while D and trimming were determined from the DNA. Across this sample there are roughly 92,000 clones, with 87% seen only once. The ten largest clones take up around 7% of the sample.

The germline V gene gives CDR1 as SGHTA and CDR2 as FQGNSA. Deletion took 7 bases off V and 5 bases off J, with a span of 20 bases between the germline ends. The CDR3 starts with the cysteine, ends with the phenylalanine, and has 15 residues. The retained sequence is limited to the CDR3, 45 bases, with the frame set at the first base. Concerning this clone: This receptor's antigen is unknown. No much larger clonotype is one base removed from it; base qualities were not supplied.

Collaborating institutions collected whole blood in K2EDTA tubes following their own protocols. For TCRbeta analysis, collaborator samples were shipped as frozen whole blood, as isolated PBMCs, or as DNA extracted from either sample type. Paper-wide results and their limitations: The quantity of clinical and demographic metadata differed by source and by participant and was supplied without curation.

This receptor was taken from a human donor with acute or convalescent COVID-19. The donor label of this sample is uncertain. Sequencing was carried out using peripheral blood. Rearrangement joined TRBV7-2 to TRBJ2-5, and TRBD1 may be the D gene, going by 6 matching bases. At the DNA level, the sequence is TGTGCCAGCATCCGTAGGTCACAGGGATGGGAGACCCAGTACTTC. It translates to CASIRRSQGWETQYF.